The 4 T cell receptor beta chains below all came from one sample that was sequenced in a study of shared clonotypes between healthy human individuals. The data were produced by immunoSEQ multiplex PCR, yet TCRdb's version contains in-frame clones alone and is incomplete. This sample has 2 million to 2.5 million clones, with 90% to 95% found just once. The sample taken for sequencing was naive CD4+ T cells sorted from blood. The subset here: CD45RA+ positively selected. The receptors were gathered from a man aged 18-30 years in good health.

This clone was found once. J is TRBJ1-4 and V is TRBV14; D is possibly TRBD1 (5 bases). In germline, CDR1 is SGHDN, CDR2 FVKESK. Trimming pared 1 base from V and 5 bases from J, leaving 11 bases between. CDR3 size: 15 residues. CDR3 amino acids: CASSQVAGGNEKLFF. CDR3 DNA sequence: TGTGCCAGCAGCCAAGTGGCGGGGGGAAATGAAAAACTGTTTTTT.

The chain has TRBV27 and TRBJ1-6; D is unclear. The V gene's germline CDR1 is MNHEY and CDR2 SMNVEV (reference sequence). V shed 6 bases and J shed 6 bases, with 6 bases lying between them. The CDR3 contains 12 residues. DNA of the CDR3: TGTGCCAGCAGCACACTTAATTCACCCCTCCACTTT. The encoded protein is CASSTLNSPLHF.

The J gene is TRBJ1-3, the V gene TRBV4-1; D gene uncertain. Germline values: CDR1 MGHRA, CDR2 YSYEKL. This CDR3 region has 17 residues. V was trimmed by 4 bases and J by 0 bases, leaving 16 bases between them. CDR3 in amino acids: CASSLRRESNSGNTIYF. DNA for the CDR3: TGCGCCAGCAGCCTAAGAAGGGAAAGCAACTCTGGAAACACCATATATTTT.

This clone was detected only once. The genes are TRBV5-1 and TRBJ2-1; 8 bases align to TRBD2. V was clipped by 4 bases and J by 4 bases; unmatched bases: 7. This CDR3 spans 15 amino acids. The germline CDR1 and CDR2 sequences are SGHRS and YFSETQ. The CDR3 loop is CASSPGGADYNEQFF. Here the CDR3 DNA reads TGCGCCAGCAGCCCCGGGGGGGCCGATTACAATGAGCAGTTCTTC.